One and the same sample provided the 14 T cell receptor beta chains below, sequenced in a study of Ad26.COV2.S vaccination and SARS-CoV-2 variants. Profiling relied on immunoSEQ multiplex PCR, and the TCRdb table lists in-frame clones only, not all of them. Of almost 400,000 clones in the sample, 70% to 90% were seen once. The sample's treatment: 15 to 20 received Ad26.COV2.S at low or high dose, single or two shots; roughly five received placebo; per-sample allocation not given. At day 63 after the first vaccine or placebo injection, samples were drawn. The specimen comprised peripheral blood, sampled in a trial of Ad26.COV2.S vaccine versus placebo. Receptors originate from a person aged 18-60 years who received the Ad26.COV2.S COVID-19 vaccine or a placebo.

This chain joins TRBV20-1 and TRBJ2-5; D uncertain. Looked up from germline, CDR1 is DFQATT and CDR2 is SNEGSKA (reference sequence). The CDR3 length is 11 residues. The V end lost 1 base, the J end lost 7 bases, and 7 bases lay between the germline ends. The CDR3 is CSARAERTQYF. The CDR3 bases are TGCAGTGCTAGAGCGGAGCGGACCCAGTACTTC.

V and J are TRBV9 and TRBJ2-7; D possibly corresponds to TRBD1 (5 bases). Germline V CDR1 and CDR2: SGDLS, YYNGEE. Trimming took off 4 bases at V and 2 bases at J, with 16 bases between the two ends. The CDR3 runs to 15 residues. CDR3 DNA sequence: TGTGCCAGCAGCCCAGACCCCCGACAGACCTACGAGCAGTACTTC. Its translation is CASSPDPRQTYEQYF.

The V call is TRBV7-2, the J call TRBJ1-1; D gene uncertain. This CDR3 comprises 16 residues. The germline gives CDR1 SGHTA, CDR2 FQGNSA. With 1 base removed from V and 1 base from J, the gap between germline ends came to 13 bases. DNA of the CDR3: TGTGCCAGCAGCTTAGATAGAGCCTTGGGGAACACTGAAGCTTTCTTT. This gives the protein CASSLDRALGNTEAFF.

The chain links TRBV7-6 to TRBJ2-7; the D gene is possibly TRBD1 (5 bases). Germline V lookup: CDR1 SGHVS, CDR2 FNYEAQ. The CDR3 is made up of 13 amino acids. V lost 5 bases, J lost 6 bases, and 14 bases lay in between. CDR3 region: CASSKDTTGEQYF. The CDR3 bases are TGTGCCAGCAGCAAGGACACCACCGGCGAGCAGTACTTC.

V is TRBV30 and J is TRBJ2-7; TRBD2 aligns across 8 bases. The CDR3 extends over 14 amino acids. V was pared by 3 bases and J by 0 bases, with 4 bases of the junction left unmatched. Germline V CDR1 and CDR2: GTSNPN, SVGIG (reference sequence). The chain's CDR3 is CAWSSGRSSYEQYF. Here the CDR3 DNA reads TGTGCCTGGAGCAGCGGGAGAAGCTCCTACGAGCAGTACTTC.

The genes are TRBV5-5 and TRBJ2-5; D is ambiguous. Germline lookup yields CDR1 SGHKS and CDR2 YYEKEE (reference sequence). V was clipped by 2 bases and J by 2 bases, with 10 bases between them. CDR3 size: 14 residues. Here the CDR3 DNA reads TGTGCCAGCAGCTTTGTTGCAGCACAAGAGACCCAGTACTTC. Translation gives CASSFVAAQETQYF.

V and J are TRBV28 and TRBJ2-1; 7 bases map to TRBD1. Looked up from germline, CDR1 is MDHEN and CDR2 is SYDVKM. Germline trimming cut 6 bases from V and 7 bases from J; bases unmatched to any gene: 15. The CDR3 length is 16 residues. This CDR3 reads CASSKTADRVRNEQFF. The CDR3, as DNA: TGTGCCAGCAGCAAAACCGCTGACAGGGTGCGAAATGAGCAGTTCTTC.

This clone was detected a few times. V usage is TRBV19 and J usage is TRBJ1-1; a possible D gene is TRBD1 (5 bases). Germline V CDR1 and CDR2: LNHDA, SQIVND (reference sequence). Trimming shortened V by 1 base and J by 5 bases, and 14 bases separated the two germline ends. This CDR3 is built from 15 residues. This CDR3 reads CASSIVPGLGTEAFF. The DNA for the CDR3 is TGTGCCAGTAGTATAGTCCCAGGGCTGGGTACTGAAGCTTTCTTT.

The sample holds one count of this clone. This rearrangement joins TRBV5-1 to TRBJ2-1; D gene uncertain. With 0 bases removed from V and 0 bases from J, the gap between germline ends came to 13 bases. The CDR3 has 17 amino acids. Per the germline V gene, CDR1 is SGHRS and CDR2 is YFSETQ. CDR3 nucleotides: TGCGCCAGCAGCTTGGCCCCCCCAAAGAGCTCCTACAATGAGCAGTTCTTC. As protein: CASSLAPPKSSYNEQFF.

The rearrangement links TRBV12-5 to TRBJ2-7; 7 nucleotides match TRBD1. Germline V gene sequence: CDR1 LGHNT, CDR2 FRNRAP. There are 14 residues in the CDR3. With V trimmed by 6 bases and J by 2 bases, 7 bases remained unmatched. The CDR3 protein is CASGASQGPYEQYF. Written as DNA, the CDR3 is TGTGCTAGTGGGGCATCACAGGGGCCCTACGAGCAGTACTTC.

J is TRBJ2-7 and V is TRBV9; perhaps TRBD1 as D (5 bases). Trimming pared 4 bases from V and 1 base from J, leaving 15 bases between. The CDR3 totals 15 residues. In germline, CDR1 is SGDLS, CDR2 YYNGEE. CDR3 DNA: TGTGCCAGCAGCCCTAGGGGCAGGGCTTCCTACGAGCAGTACTTC. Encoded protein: CASSPRGRASYEQYF.

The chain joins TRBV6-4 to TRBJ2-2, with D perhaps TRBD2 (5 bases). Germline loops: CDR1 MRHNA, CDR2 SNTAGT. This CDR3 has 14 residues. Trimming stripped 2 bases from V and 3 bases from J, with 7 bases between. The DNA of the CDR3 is TGTGCCAGCAGTGACGGGAGAGACACCGGGGAGCTGTTTTTT. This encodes CASSDGRDTGELFF.

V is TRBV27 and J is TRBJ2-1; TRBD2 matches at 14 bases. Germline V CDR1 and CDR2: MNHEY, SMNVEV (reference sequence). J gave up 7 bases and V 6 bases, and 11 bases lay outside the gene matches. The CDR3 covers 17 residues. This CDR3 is CASRKGTSGSFRNEQFF. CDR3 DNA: TGTGCCAGCAGAAAAGGGACTAGCGGGAGTTTTAGGAATGAGCAGTTCTTC.

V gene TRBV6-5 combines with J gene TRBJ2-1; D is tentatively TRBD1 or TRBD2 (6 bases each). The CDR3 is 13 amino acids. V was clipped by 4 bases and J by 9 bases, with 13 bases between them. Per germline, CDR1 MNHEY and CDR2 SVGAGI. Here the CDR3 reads CASSFTRGGEQFF. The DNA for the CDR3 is TGTGCCAGCAGTTTCACCAGGGGAGGTGAGCAGTTCTTC.